The 28 T cell receptor beta chains given below trace back to one sample, sequenced in a study of shared clonotypes between healthy human individuals. The assay was immunoSEQ multiplex PCR, and TCRdb's table has in-frame clones only and misses some. In the table there are 2 million to 2.5 million clones, approximately 95% of which are singletons. The material sequenced was naive CD4+ T cells sorted from blood. Subset here: CD45RA+ positively selected. These receptors all stem from a man aged 18 to 29 in good health.

V is TRBV5-1 and J is TRBJ2-3, with a possible D match to TRBD2 (6 bases). Germline V gives CDR1 SGHRS, CDR2 YFSETQ. There are 15 residues in the CDR3. The germline V and J ends were trimmed by 6 bases and 4 bases, with 18 bases remaining between them. Here the CDR3 DNA reads TGCGCCAGCACCTTCGGGTCGGGAGCTTCAGATACGCAGTATTTT. This encodes CASTFGSGASDTQYF.

The rearrangement uses TRBV27 and TRBJ2-5; a possible D gene is TRBD2 (5 bases). The CDR3 runs 14 residues. Germline CDR1 reads MNHEY; CDR2 reads SMNVEV (reference sequence). V was shortened by 2 bases and J by 5 bases, with 12 bases between the two germline ends. CDR3 DNA sequence: TGTGCCAGCAGTTTACGGGCGGGTCGCGAGACCCAGTACTTC. This translates into CASSLRAGRETQYF.

V gene TRBV10-3 combines with J gene TRBJ2-3; 8 positions agree with TRBD2. Losses at the gene ends were 10 bases for V and 6 bases for J; bases not matched to a gene: 3. Per the germline V gene, CDR1 is ENHRY and CDR2 is SYGVKD. The CDR3 consists of 11 residues. The CDR3, as DNA: TGTGCCACCACGGGGGGGGATACGCAGTATTTT. Amino acids: CATTGGDTQYF.

On this clone: The sample holds other DNA sequences that translate to the same CDR3. V usage is TRBV6-5 and J usage is TRBJ1-2, with a weak D call TRBD1 (5 bases). The CDR3 spans 11 residues. Germline V gene data show CDR1 as MNHEY and CDR2 as SVGAGI. The V end was cut by 6 bases, the J end by 7 bases, with 9 bases between. The DNA for the CDR3 is TGTGCCAGCAGGCGCGGGGGTGGCTACACCTTC. Residues: CASRRGGGYTF.

As concerns this clone: In the same sample, other DNA sequences code for this CDR3. This chain uses TRBV18 with TRBJ1-1; D not certain. Trimming stripped 3 bases from V and 0 bases from J, with 5 bases between. From germline, CDR1 is KGHSH and CDR2 LQKENI. The CDR3 sequence is 13 residues long. CDR3 sequence: CASSPDMNTEAFF. In nucleotides, the CDR3 is TGTGCCAGCTCACCGGATATGAACACTGAAGCTTTCTTT.

The gene calls are TRBV30 and TRBJ1-3; a weak D match, TRBD1 (6 bases). This CDR3 comprises 16 residues. V was clipped by 1 base and J by 0 bases, with 13 bases between them. CDR1 and CDR2 from the germline V gene are GTSNPN and SVGIG (reference sequence). The CDR3 loop reads CAWSALNRVSGNTIYF. In DNA form, the CDR3 reads TGTGCCTGGAGTGCCCTGAACAGGGTCTCTGGAAACACCATATATTTT.

This chain joins TRBV5-8 and TRBJ2-1; D gene uncertain. Between the trimmed V and J ends, which lost 0 bases and 1 base, there was a span of 8 bases. The CDR3 extends over 15 amino acids. Germline values: CDR1 SGHTS, CDR2 YDEGEE. CDR3 sequence reads: CASSLVVGSYNEQFF. CDR3 bases: TGTGCCAGCAGCTTGGTCGTGGGGTCCTACAATGAGCAGTTCTTC.

CDR3 DNA sequence: TGCGCCAGCAGCGGGACAGGACGACCCAACACTGAAGCTTTCTTT. Translating gives CASSGTGRPNTEAFF. The J gene is TRBJ1-1, the V gene TRBV5-1, with TRBD1 identical over 8 bases. Germline V CDR1 and CDR2: SGHRS, YFSETQ. Trimming at V came to 4 bases and at J to 2 bases, leaving 7 bases not matched to a gene. CDR3 size: 15 residues.

J is TRBJ1-6 and V is TRBV6-4; TRBD1 matches at 7 bases. CDR3 length: 14 amino acids. The germline V gene has CDR1 MRHNA and CDR2 SNTAGT. Trimming cost V 3 bases and J 10 bases; bases outside gene matches: 6. In DNA, the CDR3 is TGTGCCAGCAGTGAGACAGGGAACATGTCACCCCTCCACTTT. Translating it yields CASSETGNMSPLHF.

The chain couples TRBV6-1 to TRBJ2-3, with 13 bases matching TRBD2. The CDR3 extends over 15 amino acids. Germline V CDR1 and CDR2: MNHNS, SASEGT. V shed 6 bases and J 5 bases; nucleotides not matched to a gene: 5. This chain's CDR3 is CASRLAGGPGDTQYF. As DNA, the CDR3 is TGTGCCAGCAGACTAGCGGGGGGGCCGGGAGATACGCAGTATTTT.

The chain couples TRBV27 to TRBJ1-5; 7 positions agree with TRBD1. This CDR3 spans 15 amino acids. Trimming removed 5 bases from V and 4 bases from J; junction bases left unmatched: 8. In germline, CDR1 is MNHEY, CDR2 SMNVEV (reference sequence). CDR3 protein: CASSPIDRVNQPQHF. DNA for the CDR3: TGTGCCAGCAGTCCCATCGACAGGGTAAATCAGCCCCAGCATTTT.

To note about this clone: Compared with germline, one end of the junction differs, possibly owing to a read error. V gene TRBV7-7 combines with J gene TRBJ2-2, with 7 bases aligning to TRBD2. This CDR3 comprises 15 residues. From germline, CDR1 is SSHAT and CDR2 FNYEAQ (reference sequence). The CDR3 sequence: CASSFWGGDTGELFF. The CDR3 region has the DNA TGTGCTAGCAGCTTTTGGGGAGGGGACACCGGGGAGCTGTTTTTT.

This clone was counted once. The chain couples TRBV15 to TRBJ2-1; D gene unclear. The CDR3 has 15 amino acids. Per germline, CDR1 LNHNV and CDR2 YYDKDF (reference sequence). V shed 0 bases and J shed 0 bases, with 6 bases lying between them. This CDR3 reads CATSRDDSSYNEQFF. The CDR3 nucleotides read TGTGCCACCAGCAGAGACGATAGCTCCTACAATGAGCAGTTCTTC.

The V gene is TRBV27, the J gene TRBJ1-6, with TRBD1 matching 7 bases. This CDR3 has 16 residues. CDR1 MNHEY and CDR2 SMNVEV come from the germline V gene (reference sequence). V trimming: 0 bases; J trimming: 6 bases; junction bases outside the gene matches: 5. The CDR3 is CASSLSTGPGNSPLHF. Written as DNA, the CDR3 is TGTGCCAGCAGTTTATCGACAGGGCCGGGTAATTCACCCCTCCACTTT.

The gene calls are TRBV4-1 and TRBJ1-6, with a tentative D call TRBD1 (5 bases). The germline gives CDR1 MGHRA, CDR2 YSYEKL. The V and J ends lost 2 bases and 7 bases respectively, with 15 bases between them. The CDR3 covers 16 residues. The CDR3 bases are TGCGCCAGCAGCCAACAAGCGGCAGGGCGGAATTCACCCCTCCACTTT. Its translation: CASSQQAAGRNSPLHF.

A single count supports this clone. The rearrangement uses TRBV7-9 and TRBJ2-4, with TRBD1 matching 7 bases. V gave up 4 bases and J gave up 3 bases; unmatched junction bases: 9. The CDR3 sequence is 16 residues long. Germline V gives CDR1 SEHNR, CDR2 FQNEAQ (reference sequence). CDR3 region: CASSSTGVLVKNIQYF. CDR3 sequence (DNA): TGTGCCAGCAGCTCCACAGGGGTTTTAGTCAAAAACATTCAGTACTTC.

The J gene is TRBJ1-2, the V gene TRBV13, with D maybe TRBD1 (5 bases). The CDR3 has 13 amino acids. Deletions cut 4 bases from V and 4 bases from J, with 10 bases between. In germline, CDR1 is PRHDT, CDR2 FYEKMQ (reference sequence). This chain's CDR3 is CASSSGRIYGYTF. CDR3 nucleotide sequence: TGTGCCAGCAGCTCAGGGAGGATCTATGGCTACACCTTC.

The V and J genes are TRBV4-3 and TRBJ2-3; a weak D match, TRBD2 (6 bases). Germline V gives CDR1 LGHNA, CDR2 YSLEER. The CDR3 contains 15 residues. The V gene lost 0 bases and the J gene lost 4 bases, with 11 bases spanning the gap. The CDR3 DNA reads TGCGCCAGCAGCCAAGATTCGCTAGCGTCAGATACGCAGTATTTT. It yields the protein CASSQDSLASDTQYF.

The chain is built from TRBV28 and TRBJ1-5; possible D gene TRBD1, 5 bases. The CDR3 runs to 15 residues. Germline-derived CDR1 and CDR2 are MDHEN and SYDVKM. Trimming left V 8 bases short and J 3 bases short, with 17 bases between. The CDR3 DNA is TGTGCCAGCGTACAGGCCCCAGCCCCCAATCAGCCCCAGCATTTT. Amino acids: CASVQAPAPNQPQHF. The full variable domain, with the rest looked up from reference TRBV28 and TRBJ1-5, is DVKVTQSSRYLVKRTGEKVFLECVQDMDHENMFWYRQDPGLGLRLIYFSYDVKMKEKGDIPEGYSVSREKKERFSLILESASTNQTSMYLCASVQAPAPNQPQHFGDGTRLSIL.

The gene calls are TRBV2 and TRBJ1-4; unclear D gene. Between the trimmed V and J ends, which lost 6 bases and 1 base, there was a span of 12 bases. The CDR3 contains 15 residues. Germline V CDR1 and CDR2: SNHLY, FYNNEI. DNA for the CDR3: TGTGCCAGCAGCCTTGGACCTGGAACTAATGAAAAACTGTTTTTT. Its protein product is CASSLGPGTNEKLFF.

This clone was recorded once. The V call is TRBV11-3, the J call TRBJ2-1; TRBD2 aligns across 12 bases. The CDR3 has 16 amino acids. The V gene end was trimmed by 6 bases and the J gene end by 8 bases; junction bases not matched to a gene: 11. Germline CDR1 and CDR2: SGHNT and YENEEA. CDR3 loop: CASSAWTSGNLDEQFF. DNA of the CDR3: TGTGCCAGCAGTGCCTGGACTAGCGGGAATCTGGATGAGCAGTTCTTC.

The chain uses TRBV2 and TRBJ2-5; tentatively, D is TRBD2 (6 bases). Germline CDR1 and CDR2: SNHLY and FYNNEI. V was pared by 7 bases and J by 5 bases, with 17 bases between. The CDR3 has 14 residues. DNA for the CDR3: TGTGCCAGCAAAGGACTATACACCCGGGAGACCCAGTACTTC. Translation gives CASKGLYTRETQYF.

The chain has TRBV7-6 and TRBJ2-2; maybe TRBD2 (6 bases). This CDR3 is 17 amino acids long. V dropped 0 bases and J dropped 4 bases, with 15 bases sitting between them. CDR1 and CDR2 from the germline V gene are SGHVS and FNYEAQ. The CDR3 coding sequence is TGTGCCAGCAGCTTAGCGGCGGGGCGAGGAATCACCGGGGAGCTGTTTTTT. It specifies CASSLAAGRGITGELFF.

In its sample, this clone was seen once. The V gene is TRBV7-2, the J gene TRBJ1-1; D remains unclear. V lost 2 bases to trimming and J lost 4 bases, with 8 bases between them. This CDR3 has 13 residues. Germline CDR1 is SGHTA and CDR2 is FQGNSA. The CDR3 loop is CASSLLAGTEAFF. The CDR3 DNA sequence: TGTGCCAGCAGCTTACTTGCTGGCACTGAAGCTTTCTTT.

This chain joins TRBV20-1 and TRBJ1-4; D unclear. With 6 bases removed from V and 8 bases from J, the gap between germline ends came to 10 bases. CDR3 size: 11 residues. Germline assignment: CDR1 DFQATT and CDR2 SNEGSKA (reference sequence). The CDR3 protein is CSAKDGEKLFF. The CDR3 nucleotides are TGCAGTGCAAAAGATGGGGAAAAACTGTTTTTT.

The V gene is TRBV6-1, the J gene TRBJ2-5; 8 nucleotides align to TRBD2. CDR1 is MNHNS, CDR2 SASEGT, per germline. This CDR3 is built from 15 residues. The J segment lost 0 bases and the V segment lost 7 bases, leaving 7 bases of the junction unmatched. The CDR3 spells CASTTSGGHQETQYF. In DNA, the CDR3 is TGTGCCAGCACGACGAGCGGGGGACACCAAGAGACCCAGTACTTC.

This chain joins TRBV28 and TRBJ2-1; D gene ambiguous. With 4 bases removed from V and 3 bases from J, the gap between germline ends came to 16 bases. CDR1 and CDR2 (germline): MDHEN, SYDVKM. This CDR3 is built from 16 residues. CDR3 sequence reads: CASSSLDSLGYNEQFF. The CDR3 coding sequence is TGTGCCAGCAGTTCCCTGGATAGCCTGGGCTACAATGAGCAGTTCTTC.

The chain uses TRBV30 and TRBJ2-2; D possibly uses TRBD1 or TRBD2 (6 bases each). In germline, CDR1 is GTSNPN, CDR2 SVGIG (reference sequence). The CDR3 is 14 amino acids. The V end lost 8 bases, the J end lost 0 bases, and 13 bases lay between the germline ends. The CDR3 loop reads CAQEGVANTGELFF. In DNA, the CDR3 is TGTGCCCAGGAGGGGGTCGCGAACACCGGGGAGCTGTTTTTT. The whole variable domain, filled in from reference TRBV30 and TRBJ2-2, reads SQTIHQWPATLVQPVGSPLSLECTVEGTSNPNLYWYRQAAGRGLQLLFYSVGIGQISSEVPQNLSASRPQDRQFILSSKKLLLSDSGFYLCAQEGVANTGELFFGEGSRLTVL.